The rows below give T cell receptor beta chains drawn from one sample of a study of blood T cells in healthy people across ages. TCRdb reprocessed the 5' RACE reads with MiXCR, giving one entry per CDR3 protein. This sample has some 560,000 distinct CDR3 sequences, with roughly a quarter found just once. This sample was shared with a second study, whose subject was T cells of mothers and their children.

The sequenced material came from blood. All receptors come from a boy between 2 and 10 years old in good health. CDR3s include the opening cysteine and the closing phenylalanine or tryptophan. The D gene is left open where the match is weak. Clone sizes are given selectively: once, few, many, or a class where the clone is expanded.

CDR3nt	CDR3aa	d_gene	v_gene	abundance	j_gene
TGTGCCAGCAGTACGCTAGATAGCGGGGGTTACAATGAGCAGTTCTTC	CASSTLDSGGYNEQFF	TRBD2	TRBV6-6	.	TRBJ2-1
TGTGCCAGCAGTCCCAGAGTTTTCGCTACAATGAGTGAAAAACTGCTTTTT	CASSPRVFATMSEKLLF	.	TRBV12-3/TRBV12-4	.	TRBJ1-4
TGTGCCAGTAGTAGGACAGGGATCGGGGCCAACGTCCTGACTTTC	CASSRTGIGANVLTF	TRBD1	TRBV19	many	TRBJ2-6
TGTGCCAGCAGCTCGACAGGGGGGGCGGCCTACGAGCAGTACTTC	CASSSTGGAAYEQYF	TRBD1	TRBV7-9	few	TRBJ2-7
TGTGCCAGCAGTCCCCAGTCTACTTCCCAGTACTTC	CASSPQSTSQYF	.	TRBV28	.	TRBJ2-5
TGTGCCAGCAGCTTAGGAGGTAGGGAGTCCAATGAGCAGTTCTTC	CASSLGGRESNEQFF	.	TRBV7-9	.	TRBJ2-1
TGTGCCAGCAGCTTAGTGGACTACCCAAGGGCCAAAAACATTCAGTACTTC	CASSLVDYPRAKNIQYF	.	TRBV7-8	.	TRBJ2-4
TGTGCCAGCAGGGGAGGGACTAGCGGACTTTTCTCCTACAATGAGCAGTTCTTC	CASRGGTSGLFSYNEQFF	TRBD2	TRBV6-1	few	TRBJ2-1
TGCGCCAGCAGCTTGGCTTCGCGGGGTGATCAAGAGACCCAGTACTTC	CASSLASRGDQETQYF	.	TRBV5-1	.	TRBJ2-5
TGCGCCAGCAGTGTCTCGGCAGGGCCCACCACGAACACCGGGGAGCTGTTTTTT	CASSVSAGPTTNTGELFF	.	TRBV10-1	few	TRBJ2-2
TGTGCCAGCAGTGTAGAGGGAAACTATGGCTACACCTTC	CASSVEGNYGYTF	.	TRBV2	.	TRBJ1-2
TGTGCCACCAGTGATTTGGATGGTCGGGGCTACACCTTC	CATSDLDGRGYTF	.	TRBV24-1	few	TRBJ1-2
TGTGCCAGCCTTACTCCTAACTATGGCTACACCTTC	CASLTPNYGYTF	.	TRBV6-5	few	TRBJ1-2
TGCAGTGCTGACACGGGGCCTGGAGAAAAACTGTTTTTT	CSADTGPGEKLFF	.	TRBV20-1	many	TRBJ1-4
TGTGCCAGCAGCTCCACCGATCAACAAGAGACCCAGTACTTC	CASSSTDQQETQYF	.	TRBV7-2	few	TRBJ2-5
TGCAGTGCTAGAAACGGTCCCGAGGAGACCCAGTACTTC	CSARNGPEETQYF	.	TRBV20-1	once	TRBJ2-5
TGTGCCAGCAGTATAACGCCCGAGACGCAGTATTTT	CASSITPETQYF	.	TRBV6-2/TRBV6-3	.	TRBJ2-3
TGCAGCGTTGGCCTAGCGGGTCCGTCCTACGAGCAGTACTTC	CSVGLAGPSYEQYF	TRBD2	TRBV29-1	.	TRBJ2-7
TGTGCCAGCAGCCAAGCCGGGGGGGGAGAATACGAGCAGTACTTC	CASSQAGGGEYEQYF	TRBD2	TRBV3-1	.	TRBJ2-7
TGCAGTGCTAGAGAAGGCAGCGGACAGCCCCAGCATTTT	CSAREGSGQPQHF	.	TRBV20-1	.	TRBJ1-5
TGTGCCAGCAGCCGGACAGCCTACAATGAGCAGTTCTTC	CASSRTAYNEQFF	.	TRBV7-7	many	TRBJ2-1
TGTGCCAGCAGTTCGCCGCAGGGAGGTAGGAATGAGCAGTTCTTC	CASSSPQGGRNEQFF	.	TRBV2	.	TRBJ2-1
TGTGCCAGCAGCTTAGCCGTGGGCGGGAGGAGGGGGGGATACAATGAGCAGTTCTTC	CASSLAVGGRRGGYNEQFF	TRBD2	TRBV7-6	.	TRBJ2-1
TGTGCCAGCAGCTCATCTAGCGGACCTAGCACAGATACGCAGTATTTT	CASSSSSGPSTDTQYF	TRBD2	TRBV5-6	.	TRBJ2-3
TGTGCCAGCAGGACTGCTAAAGGACACAATGAGCAGTTCTTC	CASRTAKGHNEQFF	.	TRBV27	.	TRBJ2-1
TGTGCTAGTGCCCCGGGTAGGGTGCAGTTCTTC	CASAPGRVQFF	.	TRBV12-5	many	TRBJ2-1
TGTGCCAGCAGCCAGGCAGCAGCGTCGGGGGTGACCCAGTACTTC	CASSQAAASGVTQYF	.	TRBV3-1	few	TRBJ2-5
TGTGCCAGCAGGGGCGGGGGGAGCCGTGACAATGAGCAGTTCTTC	CASRGGGSRDNEQFF	TRBD2	TRBV11-2	.	TRBJ2-1
TGTGCCAGCGGACAGCCGGGTACGCAGTATTTT	CASGQPGTQYF	.	TRBV6-1	.	TRBJ2-3
TGCAGTGCCGTCGGGGGAGAGACCCAGTACTTC	CSAVGGETQYF	.	TRBV20-1	few	TRBJ2-5
TGTGCCAGCAGCTTAATCGGCGAGTTGACAGCCGGGGATAATGAGCAGTTCTTC	CASSLIGELTAGDNEQFF	.	TRBV7-3	.	TRBJ2-1
TGTGCCAGCAGTTACTGGGGGGGACTAGTCTTCAATGAGCAGTTCTTC	CASSYWGGLVFNEQFF	TRBD2	TRBV5-6	few	TRBJ2-1
TGCGCCAGCAGCCAAGATCCTGCCGATGAGCAGTTCTTC	CASSQDPADEQFF	.	TRBV4-1	.	TRBJ2-1
TGCGCCAGCAGCCAAGCTCACGGCGGGGCGGGATACAATGAGCAGTTCTTC	CASSQAHGGAGYNEQFF	.	TRBV4-3	.	TRBJ2-1
TGCAGCGTTGAAGATGGGGACGCCCCATCCTACGAGCAGTACTTC	CSVEDGDAPSYEQYF	.	TRBV29-1	.	TRBJ2-7
TGCGCCAGCAGCCAAGAGGGGACAGGGGTCTATGGCTACACCTTC	CASSQEGTGVYGYTF	TRBD1	TRBV4-3	.	TRBJ1-2
TGTGCCATCAGTGTTAGCTCGGGAACAGATACGCAGTATTTT	CAISVSSGTDTQYF	.	TRBV10-3	few	TRBJ2-3
TGTGCCAGCAGCTTTACGAGGAATGAGCAGTTCTTC	CASSFTRNEQFF	.	TRBV13	many	TRBJ2-1
TGTGCCAGCAGTTACTCGGTTGGATCCAACTATGGCTACACCTTC	CASSYSVGSNYGYTF	.	TRBV6-5	few	TRBJ1-2
TGTGCCAGCAGCCAAGGGGACATCACGTCCGGAAACACCATATATTTT	CASSQGDITSGNTIYF	.	TRBV4-2	.	TRBJ1-3
TGCAGTGCACCAATCGGTCGGGGGGAAAACATTCAGTACTTC	CSAPIGRGENIQYF	TRBD2	TRBV20-1	few	TRBJ2-4
TGTGCCAGCAGCGCCCGGGACAGGGATAATTCACCCCTCCACTTT	CASSARDRDNSPLHF	TRBD1	TRBV9	.	TRBJ1-6